The next 9 T cell receptor beta chains were all read from a single sample in a study of T cells in Graves' hyperthyroidism and ophthalmopathy. Amplification of TCR beta CDR3 regions used RNA as the template. With the HTBI primer set, the TCR CDR3 went through a first round of RT-PCR. A single record per CDR3 protein comes from TCRdb applying MiXCR to the multiplex PCR reads. The data hold hundreds of thousands of distinct CDR3 sequences, with around a quarter observed a single time. Specimen: blood. The receptor source for this set is a man aged 45 to 65 with Graves' hyperthyroidism.

Comment on this clonotype: This clone may be a read error of a much larger clone one base away. The chain uses TRBV20-1 and TRBJ2-7; D is possibly TRBD1 or TRBD2 (5 bases each). V lost 3 bases and J 7 bases, leaving 13 bases between the germline ends. This CDR3 is 12 amino acids long. Germline lookup yields CDR1 DFQATT and CDR2 SNEGSKA (reference sequence). CDR3 region: CSARGVFHEQYF. The CDR3 coding sequence is TGCAGTGCTAGGGGGGTCTTCCATGAGCAGTACTTC.

This clonotype turned up a few times. This chain links TRBV6-5 with TRBJ2-7; D not certain. This CDR3 contains 16 residues. V shed 2 bases and J shed 2 bases, with 16 bases lying between them. Germline CDR1 MNHEY, CDR2 SVGAGI. CDR3 sequence: CASSYGSGLRPYEQYF. CDR3 in DNA: TGTGCCAGCAGTTACGGCTCAGGCCTGCGACCCTACGAGCAGTACTTC.

This clonotype was detected a few times. V gene TRBV5-1 combines with J gene TRBJ2-3, with D perhaps matching TRBD2 (5 bases). The germline gives CDR1 SGHRS, CDR2 YFSETQ. The CDR3 consists of 14 residues. Trimming removed 0 bases from V and 5 bases from J, with 10 bases in between. This CDR3 is CASSLVHGEDTQYF. CDR3 coding DNA: TGCGCCAGCAGCTTGGTACACGGGGAAGATACGCAGTATTTT.

The rearrangement uses TRBV30 and TRBJ1-6; possible D gene TRBD1, 6 bases. This CDR3 comprises 14 residues. Trimming stripped 8 bases from V and 5 bases from J, with 16 bases between. CDR1 and CDR2 (germline): GTSNPN, SVGIG (reference sequence). The CDR3 region is CATDRKRDNSPLHF. CDR3 in DNA: TGTGCCACGGACAGAAAACGGGATAATTCACCCCTCCACTTT.

The V call is TRBV12-3 or TRBV12-4, the J call TRBJ2-2; D is undetermined. This CDR3 has 11 amino acids. V was trimmed by 6 bases and J by 7 bases, leaving 6 bases between them. The CDR3 nucleotides read TGTGCCAGCAGATTCGTCGGGGAGCTGTTTTTT. Protein product: CASRFVGELFF.

This chain connects TRBV5-1 to TRBJ1-2; weak D call: TRBD1 (5 bases). From germline, CDR1 is SGHRS and CDR2 YFSETQ. The germline V and J ends were trimmed by 2 bases and 4 bases, with 15 bases remaining between them. The CDR3 is 15 amino acids. CDR3 in amino acids: CASSFGPNGGYGYTF. The CDR3 nucleotides are TGCGCCAGCAGCTTTGGACCCAATGGGGGCTATGGCTACACCTTC.

Worth noting for this clonotype: A much larger clone differs from this one at a single base, so this may be a read error. The V gene is TRBV3-1, the J gene TRBJ2-1, with D perhaps given as TRBD1 or TRBD2 (5 bases each). The CDR3 sequence is 15 residues long. V dropped 3 bases and J dropped 0 bases, with 9 bases sitting between them. Germline values: CDR1 LGHDT, CDR2 YNNKEL (reference sequence). The DNA of the CDR3 is TGTGCCAGCAGCCAGGGGACGAGCTCCTACAATGAGCAGTTCTTC. Protein: CASSQGTSSYNEQFF.

This clonotype was observed a few times. This sequence joins TRBV20-1 and TRBJ2-1; 14 bases are shared with TRBD2. The CDR3 sequence is 19 residues long. The ends lost 5 bases at V and 6 bases at J; junction bases unmatched: 18. The germline V gene encodes CDR1 DFQATT and CDR2 SNEGSKA (reference sequence). CDR3 protein: CSALNPPGLAGENPNEQFF. For the CDR3, the DNA is TGCAGTGCTCTCAATCCTCCGGGACTAGCGGGAGAAAACCCCAATGAGCAGTTCTTC.

This clonotype has at least ten counts. One end of the junction fails to match germline, which may point to a read error. The chain links TRBV3-1 to TRBJ2-7; TRBD1 agrees at 7 bases. Germline CDR1 is LGHDT and CDR2 is YNNKEL (reference sequence). The CDR3 covers 15 residues. DNA for the CDR3: TGTGCCAGCACCCAAGACAGGGCGAGCTCCTACGAGCAGTACTTC. Protein product: CASTQDRASSYEQYF.